Below, 13 T cell receptor beta chains from the same sample are listed, as sequenced in a study of shared clonotypes between healthy human individuals. Repertoires were generated with immunoSEQ multiplex PCR, while TCRdb's copy carries only in-frame clones and drops some. The sample holds a few million clones, over 90% seen once. The sample was naive CD4+ T cells from PBMCs. As for subset: CD45RA+ positively selected. The receptors here all came from a man in his late teens or twenties in good health. Some clones in this sample may be carry-over from other donors' samples.

V usage is TRBV7-2 and J usage is TRBJ2-3; D is unresolved. CDR3 length: 14 amino acids. V was pared by 5 bases and J by 2 bases, with 11 bases between. CDR1 and CDR2 from the germline V gene are SGHTA and FQGNSA. The CDR3 loop is CASSPRSVTDTQYF. The CDR3 DNA follows: TGTGCCAGCAGCCCACGGTCAGTCACAGATACGCAGTATTTT.

This clone was seen a single time. This chain uses TRBV6-5 with TRBJ1-2; the D is unclear. Trimming removed 0 bases at V and 6 bases at J, with 11 bases between. The CDR3 is 14 amino acids. Germline CDR1 is MNHEY and CDR2 is SVGAGI. The CDR3 DNA follows: TGTGCCAGCAGTTACTCGAGGTGGGATAATGGCTACACCTTC. This gives the protein CASSYSRWDNGYTF.

Comments on this clone: The sample has other DNA sequences that encode this CDR3 too. The gene calls are TRBV28 and TRBJ1-1; 8 bases map to TRBD1. V lost 4 bases and J lost 1; bases outside the gene matches: 2. Germline values: CDR1 MDHEN, CDR2 SYDVKM. The length of the CDR3 is 14 residues. CDR3 sequence: CASSSGGGNTEAFF. The CDR3 nucleotides are TGTGCCAGCAGTTCAGGGGGCGGGAACACTGAAGCTTTCTTT.

On this clone itself: At the DNA level, this CDR3 is encoded by other sequences in the same sample as well. The rearrangement links TRBV29-1 to TRBJ2-5; 8 nucleotides match TRBD1. The CDR3 sequence is 12 residues long. CDR1 and CDR2 (germline): SQVTM, ANQGSEA. Trimming removed 7 bases from V and 2 bases from J; junction bases left unmatched: 3. CDR3 DNA sequence: TGCAGCGCCAGACAGGGGCAAGAGACCCAGTACTTC. The encoded protein is CSARQGQETQYF.

This clone has a single count. The rearrangement links TRBV28 to TRBJ2-1, with 8 bases identical to TRBD1. The V gene's germline CDR1 is MDHEN and CDR2 SYDVKM. With 7 bases clipped from V and 3 bases from J, the junction kept 20 bases outside the gene matches. There are 19 residues in the CDR3. CDR3 protein: CASTGGGQDPFSVYNEQFF. CDR3 nucleotides: TGTGCCAGCACCGGAGGGGGACAGGACCCTTTTTCGGTCTACAATGAGCAGTTCTTC.

Worth noting for this clone: Other DNA sequences in this specimen translate into the identical CDR3. The CDR3: CASSPGLTSYEQYF. The CDR3 bases are TGTGCCAGCTCACCGGGACTAACCTCCTACGAGCAGTACTTC. This chain joins TRBV18 and TRBJ2-7; 7 nucleotides match TRBD2. V trimming: 3 bases; J trimming: 0 bases; junction bases outside the gene matches: 2. The V gene's germline CDR1 is KGHSH and CDR2 LQKENI. This CDR3 contains 14 residues. Variable domain in full (rest from reference TRBV18 and TRBJ2-7): NAGVMQNPRHLVRRRGQEARLRCSPMKGHSHVYWYRQLPEEGLKFMVYLQKENIIDESGMPKERFSAEFPKEGPSILRIQQVVRGDSAAYFCASSPGLTSYEQYFGPGTRLTVT.

The CDR3 coding sequence is TGTGCCAGCAGCTCCCCTGAGGGCAGGGGGATCTACGAGCAGTACTTC. Translated, it gives CASSSPEGRGIYEQYF. The chain combines TRBV7-2 with TRBJ2-7; 7 nucleotides match TRBD1. CDR3 length equals 16 residues. The germline CDR1 and CDR2 sequences are SGHTA and FQGNSA. Germline trimming cut 4 bases from V and 3 bases from J; bases unmatched to any gene: 12.

The chain employs TRBV27 and TRBJ1-2; 8 bases map to TRBD1. CDR1 is MNHEY and CDR2 is SMNVEV in the germline V gene (reference sequence). Unmatched junction bases numbered 6, after V lost 5 bases and J lost 7 bases. The CDR3 is 13 residues long. As DNA, the CDR3 is TGTGCCAGCAGTCCCGACAGGGGAGGTGGCTACACCTTC. Translation gives CASSPDRGGGYTF.

The chain is built from TRBV7-9 and TRBJ1-1; D call uncertain. CDR3 length: 12 amino acids. Germline CDR1 and CDR2: SEHNR and FQNEAQ (reference sequence). The V end lost 3 bases, the J end lost 3 bases, and 5 bases lay between the germline ends. In nucleotides, the CDR3 is TGTGCCAGCAGCTTCAGTGACACTGAAGCTTTCTTT. It encodes CASSFSDTEAFF.

V and J are TRBV28 and TRBJ1-3; D perhaps matches TRBD1 (6 bases). V lost 9 bases and J lost 3, with 15 bases in between. This CDR3 spans 14 amino acids. CDR1 and CDR2 (germline): MDHEN, SYDVKM. This CDR3 is CASADSYYGNTIYF. The CDR3 DNA reads TGTGCCAGTGCGGACAGTTATTATGGAAACACCATATATTTT.

This chain joins TRBV6-5 and TRBJ2-1; 8 bases are shared with TRBD2. The V and J ends lost 7 bases and 9 bases, in that order; junction bases with no gene match: 14. The CDR3 extends over 15 amino acids. Germline V gene sequence: CDR1 MNHEY, CDR2 SVGAGI. The CDR3 reads CASTSPGGRSIEQFF. DNA for the CDR3: TGTGCCAGCACCTCACCCGGCGGGAGGAGCATTGAGCAGTTCTTC.

The chain joins TRBV5-1 to TRBJ2-7, with TRBD2 identical over 8 bases. The CDR3 is 16 amino acids. Germline loops: CDR1 SGHRS, CDR2 YFSETQ. Germline trimming cut 4 bases from V and 0 bases from J; bases unmatched to any gene: 9. Here the CDR3 reads CASSPGGGRPSYEQYF. The DNA of the CDR3 is TGCGCCAGCAGCCCCGGCGGCGGGAGGCCCTCCTACGAGCAGTACTTC.

This chain uses TRBV19 with TRBJ2-1; 15 bases map to TRBD2. CDR1 and CDR2 (germline): LNHDA, SQIVND (reference sequence). The CDR3 consists of 16 residues. With 6 bases clipped from V and 7 bases from J, the junction kept 7 bases outside the gene matches. CDR3 in amino acids: CASSHPGLAGGNEQFF. The CDR3 nucleotides are TGTGCCAGTAGCCACCCTGGACTAGCGGGAGGGAATGAGCAGTTCTTC. Complete variable domain (other parts from reference TRBV19 and TRBJ2-1): DGGITQSPKYLFRKEGQNVTLSCEQNLNHDAMYWYRQDPGQGLRLIYYSQIVNDFQKGDIAEGYSVSREKKESFPLTVTSAQKNPTAFYLCASSHPGLAGGNEQFFGPGTRLTVL.